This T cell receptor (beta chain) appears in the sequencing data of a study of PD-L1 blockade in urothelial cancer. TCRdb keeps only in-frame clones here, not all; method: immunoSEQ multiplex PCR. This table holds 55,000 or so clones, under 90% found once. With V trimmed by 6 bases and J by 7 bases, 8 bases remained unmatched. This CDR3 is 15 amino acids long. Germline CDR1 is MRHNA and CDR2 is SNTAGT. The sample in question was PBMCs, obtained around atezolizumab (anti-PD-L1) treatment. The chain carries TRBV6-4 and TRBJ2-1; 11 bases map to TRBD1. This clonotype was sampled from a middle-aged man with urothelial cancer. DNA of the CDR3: TGTGCCAGCAGCGGTGGACAGGGGGCGGGTAATGAGCAGTTCTTC. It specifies CASSGGQGAGNEQFF.